The rows below give T cell receptor beta chains drawn from one sample of a study. TCRdb processed the 5' RACE reads anew with MiXCR; each CDR3 protein has one entry. The table has some 30,000 distinct CDR3 sequences, under 30% seen once; the top ten hold about 3.7%. The sample was naive CD4+ T cells sorted from a lymph node. The origin of the receptors is a female donor with breast cancer. CDR3s include the opening cysteine and the closing phenylalanine or tryptophan. The order of the fields is clone size, J gene, V gene, D gene, CDR3 protein, CDR3 DNA. D genes are given only for firm matches. Size tells how often a clone was seen (once, few, many) or the class of an expanded clone, and some rows leave it out.

clone_size: NA; j_call: TRBJ1-5; v_call: TRBV12-3/TRBV12-4; d_call: TRBD1; cdr3_aa: CASTRQGNRPQHF; cdr3_nt: TGTGCCAGCACCCGACAGGGGAATCGGCCCCAGCATTTT
clone_size: few; j_call: TRBJ1-1; v_call: TRBV29-1; d_call: NA; cdr3_aa: CSVRTHPGVTEAFF; cdr3_nt: TGCAGCGTTAGGACCCACCCCGGAGTCACTGAAGCTTTCTTT
clone_size: NA; j_call: TRBJ2-5; v_call: TRBV7-6; d_call: TRBD1; cdr3_aa: CASRDRGPAIQETQYF; cdr3_nt: TGTGCCAGCAGGGACAGGGGGCCCGCGATCCAAGAGACCCAGTACTTC
clone_size: few; j_call: TRBJ1-2; v_call: TRBV7-6; d_call: NA; cdr3_aa: CASSLAPTPNYGYTF; cdr3_nt: TGTGCCAGCAGCTTGGCACCGACACCGAACTATGGCTACACCTTC
clone_size: many; j_call: TRBJ2-2; v_call: TRBV7-2; d_call: NA; cdr3_aa: CASSFDVRRGITGELFF; cdr3_nt: TGTGCCAGCAGCTTCGACGTGCGGCGGGGTATCACCGGGGAGCTGTTTTTT
clone_size: NA; j_call: TRBJ1-2; v_call: TRBV7-8; d_call: NA; cdr3_aa: CASSYESTGHGANYGYTF; cdr3_nt: TGTGCCAGCAGCTATGAGTCGACAGGTCATGGGGCTAACTATGGCTACACCTTC
clone_size: few; j_call: TRBJ2-5; v_call: TRBV24-1; d_call: TRBD1; cdr3_aa: CAASEPGTVETQYF; cdr3_nt: TGTGCCGCCAGTGAACCTGGGACAGTGGAGACCCAGTACTTC
clone_size: few; j_call: TRBJ2-3; v_call: TRBV12-3/TRBV12-4; d_call: TRBD1; cdr3_aa: CASSQLQQGTDTQYF; cdr3_nt: TGTGCCAGCAGCCAACTTCAACAGGGGACAGATACGCAGTATTTT
clone_size: many; j_call: TRBJ1-2; v_call: TRBV6-5; d_call: TRBD1; cdr3_aa: CASSSAGQGRNYGYTF; cdr3_nt: TGTGCCAGCAGTTCCGCGGGACAGGGGAGGAACTATGGCTACACCTTC
clone_size: NA; j_call: TRBJ2-7; v_call: TRBV5-1; d_call: NA; cdr3_aa: CASSLDAGRYEQYF; cdr3_nt: TGCGCCAGCAGCTTGGATGCAGGGCGGTACGAGCAGTACTTC
clone_size: many; j_call: TRBJ1-2; v_call: TRBV7-9; d_call: NA; cdr3_aa: CASSTLSGTLYGYTF; cdr3_nt: TGTGCCAGCAGCACCCTCTCCGGGACACTCTATGGCTACACCTTC
clone_size: NA; j_call: TRBJ1-2; v_call: TRBV4-2; d_call: TRBD1; cdr3_aa: CASSQSQGAYGYTF; cdr3_nt: TGTGCCAGCAGCCAATCACAGGGGGCGTATGGCTACACCTTC
clone_size: NA; j_call: TRBJ1-4; v_call: TRBV29-1; d_call: NA; cdr3_aa: CSVVVGLGEELFF; cdr3_nt: TGCAGCGTTGTGGTTGGATTAGGAGAAGAACTGTTTTTT
clone_size: many; j_call: TRBJ2-1; v_call: TRBV7-2; d_call: NA; cdr3_aa: CASSPLGEQFF; cdr3_nt: TGTGCCAGCAGTCCTCTTGGTGAGCAGTTCTTC
clone_size: many; j_call: TRBJ1-1; v_call: TRBV6-6; d_call: NA; cdr3_aa: CASSMDRTTEAFF; cdr3_nt: TGTGCCAGCAGTATGGACAGAACCACTGAAGCTTTCTTT
clone_size: few; j_call: TRBJ2-3; v_call: TRBV6-1; d_call: TRBD1; cdr3_aa: CASSVRTGGSDTQYF; cdr3_nt: TGTGCCAGCAGTGTAAGAACAGGGGGTTCAGATACGCAGTATTTT
clone_size: few; j_call: TRBJ2-2; v_call: TRBV7-8; d_call: TRBD1; cdr3_aa: CASRRQGANTGELFF; cdr3_nt: TGTGCCAGCAGGCGACAGGGGGCGAACACCGGGGAGCTGTTTTTT
clone_size: once; j_call: TRBJ2-6; v_call: TRBV25-1; d_call: NA; cdr3_aa: CASSEVPSSGANVLTF; cdr3_nt: TGTGCCAGCAGTGAAGTTCCGAGCTCTGGGGCCAACGTCCTGACTTTC
clone_size: NA; j_call: TRBJ1-1; v_call: TRBV5-1; d_call: TRBD1; cdr3_aa: CASSPGQGRGHIGNTEAFF; cdr3_nt: TGCGCCAGCAGCCCCGGACAGGGAAGGGGTCACATTGGGAACACTGAAGCTTTCTTT
clone_size: many; j_call: TRBJ2-3; v_call: TRBV5-1; d_call: NA; cdr3_aa: CASRSETLQLTDTQYF; cdr3_nt: TGCGCCAGCAGGTCTGAGACGCTACAACTCACAGATACGCAGTATTTT
clone_size: few; j_call: TRBJ1-2; v_call: TRBV6-5; d_call: TRBD1; cdr3_aa: CASGGTGGRYTF; cdr3_nt: TGTGCCAGTGGTGGGACAGGGGGTAGGTACACCTTC
clone_size: NA; j_call: TRBJ2-1; v_call: TRBV20-1; d_call: TRBD2; cdr3_aa: CSASASGRAYNEQFF; cdr3_nt: TGCAGTGCTAGTGCCAGCGGGAGAGCCTACAATGAGCAGTTCTTC
clone_size: few; j_call: TRBJ1-3; v_call: TRBV7-2; d_call: TRBD1; cdr3_aa: CASSLGTGANSGNTIYF; cdr3_nt: TGTGCCAGCAGCTTGGGTACAGGGGCTAACTCTGGAAACACCATATATTTT
clone_size: many; j_call: TRBJ2-1; v_call: TRBV5-1; d_call: NA; cdr3_aa: CASSLGGTWDEQFF; cdr3_nt: TGCGCCAGCAGCTTGGGCGGGACATGGGATGAGCAGTTCTTC
clone_size: many; j_call: TRBJ2-1; v_call: TRBV6-5; d_call: NA; cdr3_aa: CASSYGGGRYNEQFF; cdr3_nt: TGTGCCAGCAGTTACGGGGGCGGACGCTACAATGAGCAGTTCTTC
clone_size: many; j_call: TRBJ1-4; v_call: TRBV5-1; d_call: TRBD1; cdr3_aa: CASSFQPGTGAEKLFF; cdr3_nt: TGCGCCAGCAGCTTCCAGCCCGGGACAGGGGCTGAAAAACTGTTTTTT
clone_size: medium-sized; j_call: TRBJ2-7; v_call: TRBV29-1; d_call: TRBD1; cdr3_aa: CSADRAYEQYF; cdr3_nt: TGCAGCGCGGACAGGGCCTACGAGCAGTACTTC
clone_size: few; j_call: TRBJ1-3; v_call: TRBV5-1; d_call: NA; cdr3_aa: CASSTGTNGNTIYF; cdr3_nt: TGCGCCAGCAGCACCGGGACGAATGGAAACACCATATATTTT
clone_size: NA; j_call: TRBJ2-3; v_call: TRBV9; d_call: TRBD2; cdr3_aa: CASSIGAGEPNTDTQYF; cdr3_nt: TGTGCCAGCAGCATAGGAGCGGGAGAGCCCAACACAGATACGCAGTATTTT
clone_size: few; j_call: TRBJ1-1; v_call: TRBV20-1; d_call: NA; cdr3_aa: CSATGFTEAFF; cdr3_nt: TGCAGTGCCACAGGGTTCACTGAAGCTTTCTTT
clone_size: NA; j_call: TRBJ2-1; v_call: TRBV29-1; d_call: NA; cdr3_aa: CSVESTAYNEQFF; cdr3_nt: TGCAGCGTTGAGTCAACAGCCTACAATGAGCAGTTCTTC
clone_size: NA; j_call: TRBJ2-1; v_call: TRBV5-4; d_call: TRBD1; cdr3_aa: CASSLWGQGGRFNEQFF; cdr3_nt: TGTGCCAGCAGCTTGTGGGGACAGGGGGGACGCTTCAATGAGCAGTTCTTC
clone_size: NA; j_call: TRBJ2-1; v_call: TRBV7-2; d_call: TRBD2; cdr3_aa: CASSGRGTSSYEQFF; cdr3_nt: TGTGCCAGCAGCGGACGGGGGACTAGCTCTTATGAGCAGTTCTTC
clone_size: few; j_call: TRBJ2-7; v_call: TRBV4-1; d_call: NA; cdr3_aa: CASSQEGGLGQTPGYEQYF; cdr3_nt: TGCGCCAGCAGCCAAGAAGGAGGGTTAGGACAGACACCCGGCTACGAGCAGTACTTC
clone_size: few; j_call: TRBJ2-5; v_call: TRBV7-9; d_call: TRBD2; cdr3_aa: CASSQTSGGEETQYF; cdr3_nt: TGTGCCAGCAGCCAGACTAGCGGGGGAGAAGAGACCCAGTACTTC
clone_size: NA; j_call: TRBJ1-1; v_call: TRBV20-1; d_call: NA; cdr3_aa: CGASRRVSTEAFF; cdr3_nt: TGCGGTGCTAGTCGCAGGGTGTCCACTGAAGCTTTCTTT
clone_size: few; j_call: TRBJ2-7; v_call: TRBV3-1; d_call: NA; cdr3_aa: CASSTSSEQYF; cdr3_nt: TGTGCCAGCAGCACTAGTTCCGAGCAGTACTTC
clone_size: NA; j_call: TRBJ1-4; v_call: TRBV27; d_call: TRBD1; cdr3_aa: CASSLTGQGPSPGEKLFF; cdr3_nt: TGTGCCAGCAGTTTAACGGGACAGGGTCCTTCCCCAGGTGAAAAACTGTTTTTT
clone_size: NA; j_call: TRBJ2-4; v_call: TRBV5-4; d_call: NA; cdr3_aa: CASSHSGSRENIQYF; cdr3_nt: TGTGCCAGCAGCCACAGCGGGTCCAGGGAAAACATTCAGTACTTC
clone_size: NA; j_call: TRBJ1-1; v_call: TRBV7-2; d_call: NA; cdr3_aa: CASSLITIAAGPGTEAFF; cdr3_nt: TGTGCCAGCAGCTTGATTACAATTGCGGCAGGCCCCGGGACTGAAGCTTTCTTT
clone_size: many; j_call: TRBJ2-1; v_call: TRBV4-1; d_call: NA; cdr3_aa: CASSQPQRGDRNEQFF; cdr3_nt: TGCGCCAGCAGCCAGCCCCAGCGAGGGGATAGGAATGAGCAGTTCTTC
clone_size: many; j_call: TRBJ2-1; v_call: TRBV25-1; d_call: TRBD2; cdr3_aa: CASSEKQRESSYNEQFF; cdr3_nt: TGTGCCAGCAGTGAGAAACAGCGGGAAAGCTCCTACAATGAGCAGTTCTTC